One sample yielded the 25 T cell receptor beta chains listed below, sequenced in a study of T-cell memory formation after mild COVID-19. Each CDR3 protein gets one entry after TCRdb re-called the 5' RACE reads with MiXCR. Of about 110,000 distinct CDR3 sequences in the sample, roughly 12% are singletons; the top ten hold roughly 30%. Sequenced sample: PBMCs or a T cell subset sorted from them (not recorded which). The receptors derive from an adult woman who had mild COVID-19 (a few samples of this study predate the infection). Cell type and time point are not known.

In this sample, this clonotype turned up a few times. The gene calls are TRBV27 and TRBJ2-1, with 8 bases matching TRBD2. The germline V gene encodes CDR1 MNHEY and CDR2 SMNVEV (reference sequence). The ends lost 2 bases at V and 8 bases at J; junction bases unmatched: 8. The CDR3 is 15 residues long. CDR3 protein: CASSLMRTSFDEQFF. CDR3 coding DNA: TGTGCCAGCAGTTTAATGAGGACTAGCTTTGATGAGCAGTTCTTC.

This clonotype was seen more than once but under ten times. The chain combines TRBV6-5 with TRBJ2-2; D perhaps matches TRBD2 (5 bases). CDR3 length: 12 amino acids. The germline V gene has CDR1 MNHEY and CDR2 SVGAGI. The V end lost 7 bases, the J end lost 3 bases, and 6 bases lay between the germline ends. CDR3 sequence: CASTGDTGELFF. In DNA, the CDR3 is TGTGCCAGCACCGGGGACACCGGGGAGCTGTTTTTT.

This clonotype appeared a few times. V gene TRBV21-1 combines with J gene TRBJ2-7; the table gives TRBD1 as D, unverified against the DNA. TRBV21-1 is labeled a pseudogene. The CDR3 is 14 amino acids. The CDR3, as DNA: TGTGCCAGCGGGATAGGGACGGGTGGAGGAGGACAGTACTTC. Its protein product is CASGIGTGGGGQYF.

This clonotype was seen a few times. This chain uses TRBV12-3 or TRBV12-4 with TRBJ2-6, with D unclear. CDR3 length: 20 amino acids. Trimming removed 5 bases at V and 0 bases at J, with 23 bases between. The CDR3 here is CASSNSASPTRNSGANVLTF. The CDR3 DNA is TGTGCCAGCAGTAATTCAGCCAGCCCGACCCGCAACTCTGGGGCCAACGTCCTGACTTTC.

Ten or more counts support this clonotype. V and J are TRBV12-3 or TRBV12-4 and TRBJ2-3, with 12 bases aligning to TRBD2. CDR3 length: 15 residues. V lost 4 bases, J lost 3 bases, and 2 bases stayed unmatched. CDR3 residues: CASSSGTSGTDTQYF. The CDR3 coding sequence is TGTGCCAGCAGTTCGGGGACTAGCGGGACAGATACGCAGTATTTT.

CDR3 sequence reads: CASSLRPDEQFF. CDR3 nucleotide sequence: TGTGCCAGCAGCCTCCGACCCGATGAGCAGTTCTTC. This rearrangement joins TRBV5-6 to TRBJ2-1; D ambiguous. From germline, CDR1 is SGHDT and CDR2 YYEEEE. The CDR3 runs to 12 residues. V lost 4 bases, J lost 8 bases, and 10 bases lay in between. The entire variable domain, with the rest obtained from reference TRBV5-6 and TRBJ2-1, is as follows: DAGVTQSPTHLIKTRGQQVTLRCSPKSGHDTVSWYQQALGQGPQFIFQYYEEEERQRGNFPDRFSGHQFPNYSSELNVNALLLGDSALYLCASSLRPDEQFFGPGTRLTVL.

In its sample, this clonotype was seen a few times. The chain joins TRBV29-1 to TRBJ2-7; a weak D match, TRBD1 (6 bases). Germline-derived CDR1 and CDR2 are SQVTM and ANQGSEA. V lost 5 bases and J 4 bases, leaving 15 bases between the germline ends. The CDR3 runs 13 residues. DNA for the CDR3: TGCAGCGTTATGACGGGACACCAGTACGAGCAGTACTTC. It translates to CSVMTGHQYEQYF.

In this sample, this clonotype turned up a few times. The chain carries TRBV4-1 and TRBJ1-1; no clear D. There are 14 residues in the CDR3. Trimming left V 3 bases short and J 0 bases short, with 8 bases between. Germline V lookup: CDR1 MGHRA, CDR2 YSYEKL. This CDR3 reads CASSHTDLNTEAFF. The DNA for the CDR3 is TGCGCCAGCAGCCATACAGACCTGAACACTGAAGCTTTCTTT.

This rearrangement joins TRBV12-3 or TRBV12-4 to TRBJ2-1; D remains unclear. The CDR3 length is 14 residues. The V end lost 2 bases, the J end lost 4 bases, and 9 bases lay between the germline ends. The CDR3 coding sequence is TGTGCCAGCAGTTTAAACAGTCGTTACAATGAGCAGTTCTTC. Translating it yields CASSLNSRYNEQFF.

This clonotype has a handful of counts. This chain uses TRBV5-1 with TRBJ1-5; no clear D gene. This CDR3 is built from 17 residues. Trimming pared 0 bases from V and 4 bases from J, leaving 17 bases between. Germline V gene lookup returns CDR1 SGHRS and CDR2 YFSETQ. The chain's CDR3 is CASSLDGPGYGNQPQHF. The CDR3 DNA sequence: TGCGCCAGCAGCTTGGACGGTCCGGGGTATGGAAATCAGCCCCAGCATTTT.

The chain uses TRBV5-5 and TRBJ2-1; 10 bases are a match to TRBD2. V lost 2 bases, J lost 3 bases, and 5 bases stayed unmatched. The CDR3 is made up of 16 amino acids. Germline V gene sequence: CDR1 SGHKS, CDR2 YYEKEE (reference sequence). The DNA for the CDR3 is TGTGCCAGCAGCTTTGAAACTAGCGGGATCTACAATGAGCAGTTCTTC. This sequence encodes CASSFETSGIYNEQFF.

The chain joins TRBV3-1 to TRBJ2-1; possibly TRBD2 for D (6 bases). Trimming pared 1 base from V and 6 bases from J, leaving 7 bases between. CDR1 and CDR2 from the germline V gene are LGHDT and YNNKEL (reference sequence). The CDR3 covers 13 residues. CDR3: CASSQAGVNEQFF. The CDR3 DNA reads as TGTGCCAGCAGCCAAGCGGGAGTCAATGAGCAGTTCTTC.

This clonotype was seen more than once but under ten times. This sequence joins TRBV5-6 and TRBJ1-2; a possible D gene is TRBD1 (5 bases). CDR3 size: 12 residues. The V gene's germline CDR1 is SGHDT and CDR2 YYEEEE. Trimming cost V 4 bases and J 5 bases, with 9 bases left between them. The CDR3 here is CASSMTEYGYTF. The CDR3 nucleotides read TGTGCCAGCAGCATGACAGAGTATGGCTACACCTTC.

This clonotype came up many times. This sequence joins TRBV12-3 or TRBV12-4 and TRBJ2-5, with a possible D match to TRBD1 (6 bases). Trimming removed 7 bases from V and 4 bases from J, with 16 bases in between. The CDR3 is 14 residues long. The CDR3 sequence is CASTFVPGVETQYF. Here the CDR3 DNA reads TGTGCCAGCACGTTTGTCCCAGGGGTAGAGACCCAGTACTTC.

This clonotype was recorded many times. The V and J genes are TRBV19 and TRBJ2-1; a weak D match, TRBD2 (7 bases). V was pared by 6 bases and J by 6 bases, with 15 bases between. The CDR3 is 14 amino acids. In germline, CDR1 is LNHDA, CDR2 SQIVND (reference sequence). CDR3 nucleotides: TGTGCCAGTAGCGCAGGGGACTACTTCAATGAGCAGTTCTTC. Protein: CASSAGDYFNEQFF.

This clonotype was observed a few times. J is TRBJ2-7 and V is TRBV2, with a possible D match to TRBD2 (6 bases). Trimming removed 6 bases from V and 6 bases from J, with 21 bases in between. The CDR3 spans 15 residues. Per the germline V gene, CDR1 is SNHLY and CDR2 is FYNNEI. CDR3 sequence (DNA): TGTGCCAGCAGCTTCTTGGAGGGTTGGCCTACCGAGCAGTACTTC. Protein: CASSFLEGWPTEQYF.

This sequence joins TRBV5-5 and TRBJ2-3; 8 bases fit TRBD2. The germline V gene encodes CDR1 SGHKS and CDR2 YYEKEE (reference sequence). V lost 0 bases, J lost 2 bases, and 8 bases stayed unmatched. The CDR3 is made up of 17 amino acids. The CDR3 bases are TGTGCCAGCAGCTTGGAAGATTATAGCGGGACCACAGATACGCAGTATTTT. As protein: CASSLEDYSGTTDTQYF.

This clonotype was seen many times. This chain uses TRBV7-2 with TRBJ2-3; 10 bases match TRBD2. Germline V gives CDR1 SGHTA, CDR2 FQGNSA. The CDR3 totals 17 residues. V lost 5 bases, J lost 6 bases, and 14 bases stayed unmatched. Here the CDR3 DNA reads TGTGCCAGCAGCGCTCTACGAACTAGCGGGGTAGGGGATACGCAGTATTTT. This gives the protein CASSALRTSGVGDTQYF. Full variable domain (missing parts from reference TRBV7-2 and TRBJ2-3): GAGVSQSPSNKVTEKGKDVELRCDPISGHTALYWYRQSLGQGLEFLIYFQGNSAPDKSGLPSDRFSAERTGGSVSTLTIQRTQQEDSAVYLCASSALRTSGVGDTQYFGPGTRLTVL.

The gene calls are TRBV5-6 and TRBJ2-1; weak D call: TRBD1 (6 bases). The CDR3 has 17 residues. Germline V lookup: CDR1 SGHDT, CDR2 YYEEEE. Trimming shortened V by 2 bases and J by 0 bases, and 15 bases separated the two germline ends. CDR3 nucleotide sequence: TGTGCCAGCAGCTTAAGACAGGTATCGAACTCCTACAATGAGCAGTTCTTC. Residues: CASSLRQVSNSYNEQFF.

The chain employs TRBV9 and TRBJ2-7, with 11 bases identical to TRBD1. V was clipped by 3 bases and J by 1 base; unmatched bases: 6. The CDR3 runs to 16 residues. Germline-derived CDR1 and CDR2 are SGDLS and YYNGEE. CDR3 coding DNA: TGTGCCAGCAGCGCGCGCGGGACAGGGGGTTCCTACGAGCAGTACTTC. Amino acids: CASSARGTGGSYEQYF.

This clonotype was recorded at least ten times. V usage is TRBV15 and J usage is TRBJ2-7, with D possibly being TRBD2 (5 bases). Per the germline V gene, CDR1 is LNHNV and CDR2 is YYDKDF (reference sequence). CDR3 length: 16 residues. V dropped 0 bases and J dropped 1 base, with 13 bases sitting between them. The CDR3 coding sequence is TGTGCCACCAGCAGAGAGCGGGCCGTTGGGTCCTACGAGCAGTACTTC. Residues: CATSRERAVGSYEQYF.

The genes are TRBV15 and TRBJ1-6; a weak D match, TRBD1 (6 bases). CDR1 is LNHNV and CDR2 is YYDKDF in the germline V gene (reference sequence). V lost 5 bases to trimming and J lost 6 bases, with 14 bases between them. This CDR3 has 15 residues. Written as DNA, the CDR3 is TGTGCCACCAGCGGGAGCAGGGGAAGTAATTCACCCCTCCACTTT. This gives the protein CATSGSRGSNSPLHF.

This clonotype was observed at least ten times. V gene TRBV25-1 combines with J gene TRBJ1-3; the D is unclear. The germline CDR1 and CDR2 sequences are MGHDK and SYGVNS. This CDR3 is built from 15 residues. V was cut by 2 bases and J by 0 bases, with 8 bases left in between. CDR3 sequence: CASSEGLFSGNTIYF. In DNA form, the CDR3 reads TGTGCCAGCAGTGAAGGACTGTTCTCTGGAAACACCATATATTTT.

This clonotype was seen only a few times. V gene TRBV5-1 combines with J gene TRBJ2-7; D assignment may be TRBD1 or TRBD2 (5 bases each). Germline CDR1 and CDR2: SGHRS and YFSETQ. The V and J ends lost 0 bases and 2 bases respectively, with 9 bases between them. The CDR3 extends over 14 amino acids. CDR3 sequence: CASSLDRGAYEQYF. CDR3 bases: TGCGCCAGCAGCTTGGACAGAGGGGCCTACGAGCAGTACTTC.

The V call is TRBV7-9, the J call TRBJ2-1; 9 nucleotides align to TRBD2. The CDR3 extends over 16 amino acids. The V gene's germline CDR1 is SEHNR and CDR2 FQNEAQ (reference sequence). The ends lost 1 base at V and 2 bases at J; junction bases unmatched: 3. The chain's CDR3 is CASSLGTSVPYNEQFF. CDR3 DNA sequence: TGTGCCAGCAGCTTAGGGACTAGCGTTCCCTACAATGAGCAGTTCTTC.